Listed here are 7 T cell receptor beta chains from one sample, sequenced in a study of PD-L1 blockade in urothelial cancer. Time point denoted: peripheral blood 6 weeks after treatment start. Assay: immunoSEQ multiplex PCR; the TCRdb copy retains only in-frame clones and omits some. The sample has 53,000 or so clones; around 89% are singletons. The sequences come from PBMCs, collected around atezolizumab (anti-PD-L1) treatment. These receptors came from a man aged 60 to 69 with urothelial cancer.

The chain joins TRBV9 to TRBJ2-3, with 7 positions matching TRBD2. V shed 7 bases and J 0 bases; nucleotides not matched to a gene: 14. Germline V lookup: CDR1 SGDLS, CDR2 YYNGEE. There are 17 residues in the CDR3. DNA for the CDR3: TGTGCCAGCGGGGGAGGCACTAGCGTTTCTAGCACAGATACGCAGTATTTT. Translating it yields CASGGGTSVSSTDTQYF.

The chain joins TRBV7-6 to TRBJ1-1; D may be TRBD1 (6 bases). Germline-derived CDR1 and CDR2 are SGHVS and FNYEAQ. CDR3 size: 19 residues. Trimming removed 2 bases from V and 0 bases from J, with 22 bases in between. The CDR3 spells CASSLPPGVQGTMNTEAFF. The CDR3 DNA reads TGTGCCAGCAGCTTACCCCCGGGGGTCCAGGGGACTATGAACACTGAAGCTTTCTTT.

The chain combines TRBV27 with TRBJ1-2; the D gene is possibly TRBD1 (5 bases). This CDR3 spans 20 amino acids. Trimming took 6 bases from V and 0 from J, leaving 29 bases between them. Germline CDR1 reads MNHEY; CDR2 reads SMNVEV (reference sequence). For the CDR3, the DNA is TGTGCCAGCAGGCTATATCAAAATCCGGGGGGTACCCGTACTAACTATGGCTACACCTTC. Residues: CASRLYQNPGGTRTNYGYTF.

V and J are TRBV5-6 and TRBJ2-1, with 14 positions matching TRBD2. Germline CDR1 is SGHDT and CDR2 is YYEEEE. The CDR3 loop spans 18 amino acids. V was pared by 4 bases and J by 2 bases, with 8 bases of the junction left unmatched. Here the CDR3 DNA reads TGTGCCAGCAGCCGCGGGACTAGCGGGAGCATAGCCTACAATGAGCAGTTCTTC. Amino acid sequence: CASSRGTSGSIAYNEQFF.

The rearrangement joins TRBV23-1 to TRBJ2-3; TRBD2 agrees at 15 bases. TRBV23-1 is marked as an open reading frame, function uncertain. The length of the CDR3 is 19 residues. V was clipped by 7 bases and J by 8 bases; unmatched bases: 19. DNA for the CDR3: TGCGCCAGCATCCTAGACAACTACGGACTAGCGGGGGGGCGGGGTACGCAGTATTTT. Its translation: CASILDNYGLAGGRGTQYF.

The chain combines TRBV10-3 with TRBJ1-2; perhaps TRBD1 as D (6 bases). The CDR3 extends over 13 amino acids. CDR1 is ENHRY, CDR2 SYGVKD, per germline. The ends were cut back, 4 bases at V and 8 bases at J, with 14 bases in the middle. The CDR3 reads CAISVRGAEGYTF. The CDR3 DNA sequence: TGTGCCATCAGTGTACGGGGGGCGGAAGGCTACACCTTC.

This chain links TRBV7-2 with TRBJ1-5; 7 nucleotides match TRBD1. The V gene's germline CDR1 is SGHTA and CDR2 FQGNSA. Trimming removed 2 bases from V and 3 bases from J; junction bases left unmatched: 4. This CDR3 contains 15 residues. In DNA form, the CDR3 reads TGTGCCAGCAGCTTACGCCAGGGGGACAATCAGCCCCAGCATTTT. Amino acids: CASSLRQGDNQPQHF.